Sequencing of this T cell receptor (beta chain) was carried out in a study of cytomegalovirus exposure and HLA in healthy donors. Study at large: The use of the same platform for the 100 to 150 validation repertoires and the roughly 730 first-cohort repertoires was reported by a later analysis.

With V trimmed by 0 bases and J by 5 bases, 13 bases remained unmatched. Germline V gene sequence: CDR1 SGHRS, CDR2 YFSETQ. The CDR3 has 18 amino acids. Study-level results: The listing of roughly 160 TCR beta chains classed them as cytomegalovirus-associated. It was found in a later analysis that first-cohort TCR clusters tended to co-occur in the 90 to 150 validation repertoires.

This clone was found once. The antigen is undetermined. Data came from immunoSEQ multiplex PCR; TCRdb stores just in-frame clones and leaves some out. Among approximately 210,000 clones listed, around 86% were seen once. This TCR was recovered from a woman aged 18 to 35 in good health and CMV-seronegative. V and J are TRBV5-1 and TRBJ2-1, with TRBD2 matching 8 bases. The sample taken for sequencing was PBMCs. For the CDR3, the DNA is TGCGCCAGCAGCTTGGCCATAGGGGCTAGCGGGTATAACAATGAGCAGTTCTTC. It encodes CASSLAIGASGYNNEQFF.